These 20 T cell receptor beta chains were all obtained from the same sample, sequenced in a study of vaccination and CD4 T cells after COVID-19. Treatment in this sample: roughly 11-day PBMC culture with coronavirus spike peptide pools or control peptides (ViraFEST assay). Their antigens remain unidentified. Sequencing of cultured CD4+ T cell DNA used the Oncomine TCR Beta short-read assay. TCRdb passed the PCR reads through MiXCR, listing each CDR3 protein once. The sample has under 20,000 distinct CDR3 sequences; around 40% are singletons. Sequencing was performed on CD4+ T cells from blood, cultured in vitro, taken before SARS-CoV-2 vaccination. All receptors come from a human donor who had recovered from COVID-19.

The rearrangement uses TRBV7-2 and TRBJ1-4; D ambiguous. V gave up 2 bases and J gave up 0 bases, with 10 bases separating them. Germline CDR1 and CDR2: SGHTA and FQGNSA. The CDR3 is made up of 16 amino acids. The CDR3 is CASSLRPSATNEKLFF. Here the CDR3 DNA reads TGTGCCAGCAGCTTACGGCCCAGTGCAACTAATGAAAAACTGTTTTTT.

This clonotype was counted a few times. The chain has TRBV20-1 and TRBJ2-1, with 9 bases lining up with TRBD2. CDR3 size: 16 residues. Germline CDR1 reads DFQATT; CDR2 reads SNEGSKA (reference sequence). With V trimmed by 3 bases and J by 1 base, 7 bases remained unmatched. As DNA, the CDR3 is TGCAGTGCTAGGGATCTAGCGGGATATTCCTACAATGAGCAGTTCTTC. It yields the protein CSARDLAGYSYNEQFF.

The V call is TRBV6-2 or TRBV6-3, the J call TRBJ2-7; perhaps D is TRBD1 or TRBD2 (5 bases each). The V gene's germline CDR1 is MNHEY and CDR2 SVGEGT. The germline V and J ends were trimmed by 4 bases and 3 bases, with 16 bases remaining between them. CDR3 length: 15 residues. Written as DNA, the CDR3 is TGTGCCAGCAGTTTTGTGAGGGGTCTCCACTACGAGCAGTACTTC. It yields the protein CASSFVRGLHYEQYF.

The chain carries TRBV6-1 and TRBJ2-1; possible D gene TRBD1, 5 bases. This CDR3 spans 13 amino acids. The germline V gene encodes CDR1 MNHNS and CDR2 SASEGT. The germline V and J ends were trimmed by 6 bases and 7 bases, with 13 bases remaining between them. The CDR3 region has the DNA TGTGCCAGCAGGGTGCAGGGCGAGAATGAGCAGTTCTTC. This encodes CASRVQGENEQFF.

The chain joins TRBV27 to TRBJ2-7; no clear D gene. The CDR3 covers 16 residues. V was clipped by 5 bases and J by 3 bases, with 20 bases between them. CDR1 is MNHEY, CDR2 SMNVEV, per germline (reference sequence). The CDR3 loop reads CASSDLKVSAFYEQYF. The CDR3 DNA sequence: TGTGCCAGCAGTGACCTTAAGGTCTCAGCCTTCTACGAGCAGTACTTC.

This clonotype was seen a few times. V and J are TRBV12-3 or TRBV12-4 and TRBJ1-1; D gene unclear. The CDR3 runs 13 residues. V gave up 2 bases and J gave up 11 bases, with 15 bases separating them. CDR3 in DNA: TGTGCCAGCAGTTTACTGCTGGGGTCGTTGGCTTTCTTT. Amino acids: CASSLLLGSLAFF.

The gene calls are TRBV2 and TRBJ2-7; D tentatively fits TRBD1 or TRBD2 (5 bases each). Germline-derived CDR1 and CDR2 are SNHLY and FYNNEI. This CDR3 is 13 amino acids long. The V and J ends lost 5 bases and 3 bases respectively, with 11 bases between them. In DNA form, the CDR3 reads TGTGCCAGCAGTCGGGACCTAAGCTACGAGCAGTACTTC. It encodes CASSRDLSYEQYF.

The V and J genes are TRBV19 and TRBJ2-7; D may be TRBD1 (6 bases). V was clipped by 5 bases and J by 1 base, with 12 bases between them. Germline values: CDR1 LNHDA, CDR2 SQIVND (reference sequence). The CDR3 runs to 14 residues. The CDR3 loop is CASSVRTVSYEQYF. The CDR3 DNA follows: TGTGCCAGTAGTGTTAGGACAGTTTCCTACGAGCAGTACTTC.

This clonotype showed up just a few times. CDR3 loop: CASSQEASAQGYSNQPQHF. The CDR3 bases are TGCGCCAGCAGCCAAGAGGCCTCCGCACAGGGTTATAGCAATCAGCCCCAGCATTTT. The chain recombines TRBV4-1 with TRBJ1-5; D is perhaps TRBD1 (6 bases). The CDR3 consists of 19 residues. Trimming removed 0 bases from V and 0 bases from J, with 18 bases in between. The V gene's germline CDR1 is MGHRA and CDR2 YSYEKL.

This rearrangement joins TRBV7-3 to TRBJ2-2; 7 nucleotides line up with TRBD2. V shed 6 bases, J shed 1 base, and the junction held 2 bases outside the gene matches. This CDR3 has 14 amino acids. Germline V lookup: CDR1 SGHTA, CDR2 FQGTGA. The CDR3 loop is CASRRGGNTGELFF. CDR3 bases: TGTGCCAGCAGACGCGGGGGGAACACCGGGGAGCTGTTTTTT.

V is TRBV5-1 and J is TRBJ1-2; D is unresolved. In germline, CDR1 is SGHRS, CDR2 YFSETQ. The length of the CDR3 is 12 residues. The V and J ends lost 0 bases and 3 bases respectively, with 3 bases between them. In nucleotides, the CDR3 is TGCGCCAGCAGCTTGGACGACTATGGCTACACCTTC. It yields the protein CASSLDDYGYTF.

The gene calls are TRBV7-9 and TRBJ2-3, with D uncertain. The length of the CDR3 is 15 residues. CDR1 and CDR2 from the germline V gene are SEHNR and FQNEAQ (reference sequence). The V end lost 2 bases, the J end lost 2 bases, and 11 bases lay between the germline ends. The DNA of the CDR3 is TGTGCCAGCAGCTTAAGAAACCCTGCCACAGATACGCAGTATTTT. Translation gives CASSLRNPATDTQYF.

V and J are TRBV19 and TRBJ2-1; TRBD2 aligns across 8 bases. Germline V gives CDR1 LNHDA, CDR2 SQIVND (reference sequence). This CDR3 is 15 amino acids long. V was clipped by 4 bases and J by 6 bases; unmatched bases: 8. The CDR3 DNA follows: TGTGCCAGTAGTACTGCGGGAGGCAGAACCAATGAGCAGTTCTTC. This gives the protein CASSTAGGRTNEQFF.

This clonotype was detected only a few times. The chain links TRBV7-9 to TRBJ1-6; TRBD1 is a possible D gene (5 bases). CDR1 SEHNR and CDR2 FQNEAQ come from the germline V gene (reference sequence). This CDR3 region has 13 residues. V dropped 5 bases and J dropped 8 bases, with 10 bases sitting between them. Written as DNA, the CDR3 is TGTGCCAGCAGCCTAGGGACCTATTCACCCCTCCACTTT. It encodes CASSLGTYSPLHF.

This clonotype has just a few counts. The chain couples TRBV20-1 to TRBJ2-2; possibly TRBD1 for D (8 bases). The CDR3 extends over 14 amino acids. Per the germline V gene, CDR1 is DFQATT and CDR2 is SNEGSKA (reference sequence). Trimming took 6 bases from V and 5 from J, leaving 16 bases between them. CDR3 bases: TGCAGTGCGCGAACAGGGGGGGATACCGGGGAGCTGTTTTTT. Its protein product is CSARTGGDTGELFF.

CDR3 sequence: CASSVDVTGNTIYF. As DNA, the CDR3 is TGTGCCAGCAGCGTAGACGTTACGGGAAACACCATATATTTT. The rearrangement links TRBV9 to TRBJ1-3; D unclear. Trimming pared 0 bases from V and 4 bases from J, leaving 8 bases between. This CDR3 is 14 amino acids long. Germline CDR1 SGDLS, CDR2 YYNGEE.

This clonotype has just a few counts. The chain carries TRBV19 and TRBJ2-3; TRBD1 is a possible D gene (5 bases). The V end was cut by 3 bases, the J end by 0 bases, with 10 bases between. Germline values: CDR1 LNHDA, CDR2 SQIVND (reference sequence). This CDR3 contains 15 residues. The CDR3 nucleotides are TGTGCCAGTAGTATGGGGCAGGGTAGCACAGATACGCAGTATTTT. It specifies CASSMGQGSTDTQYF.

V is TRBV20-1 and J is TRBJ2-1, with D maybe TRBD1 (7 bases). V lost 3 bases and J lost 10, with 16 bases in between. Germline lookup yields CDR1 DFQATT and CDR2 SNEGSKA (reference sequence). The CDR3 covers 13 residues. The CDR3: CSASPAGGWEQFF. For the CDR3, the DNA is TGCAGTGCTAGCCCTGCAGGGGGGTGGGAGCAGTTCTTC.

This clonotype was counted a few times. The chain links TRBV20-1 to TRBJ1-5; 10 bases agree with TRBD1. The CDR3 is made up of 16 amino acids. Trimming cost V 2 bases and J 7 bases; bases outside gene matches: 11. Germline loops: CDR1 DFQATT, CDR2 SNEGSKA (reference sequence). The CDR3 loop is CSARPSGQGLGQPQHF. The CDR3 region has the DNA TGCAGTGCTAGACCTTCGGGACAGGGGTTAGGCCAGCCCCAGCATTTT.

This rearrangement joins TRBV6-2 or TRBV6-3 to TRBJ1-1; D is undetermined. CDR1 is MNHEY, CDR2 SVGEGT, per germline. This CDR3 has 14 amino acids. Trimming took off 0 bases at V and 5 bases at J, with 10 bases between the two ends. CDR3 in DNA: TGTGCCAGCAGTTACTCTAAAATAGGGACTGAAGCTTTCTTT. Its protein is CASSYSKIGTEAFF.